The T cell receptor beta chain described here comes from a study of CD8 T cell repertoires and HIV-1 epitope variants. Whole-study context: Tested: three Gag epitope families, Nef HW9 and YT9.

Produced via immunoSEQ multiplex PCR; TCRdb's table is partial and in-frame only. The sample carries roughly 100,000 clones, approximately 70% recorded once. The table lists this clone with a few counts. The V end was cut by 5 bases, the J end by 4 bases, with 11 bases between. The germline gives CDR1 MDHEN, CDR2 SYDVKM. The CDR3 is 13 amino acids. The chain joins TRBV28 to TRBJ1-2; no reliable D call. Sequencing was done on a sample of uncultured baseline CD8+ T cells from peripheral blood mononuclear cells (PBMCs). This clonotype was obtained from a male donor with HIV. CDR3 coding DNA: TGTGCCAGCAGTGCCGGCAACTTCTATGGCTACACCTTC. Translated: CASSAGNFYGYTF.